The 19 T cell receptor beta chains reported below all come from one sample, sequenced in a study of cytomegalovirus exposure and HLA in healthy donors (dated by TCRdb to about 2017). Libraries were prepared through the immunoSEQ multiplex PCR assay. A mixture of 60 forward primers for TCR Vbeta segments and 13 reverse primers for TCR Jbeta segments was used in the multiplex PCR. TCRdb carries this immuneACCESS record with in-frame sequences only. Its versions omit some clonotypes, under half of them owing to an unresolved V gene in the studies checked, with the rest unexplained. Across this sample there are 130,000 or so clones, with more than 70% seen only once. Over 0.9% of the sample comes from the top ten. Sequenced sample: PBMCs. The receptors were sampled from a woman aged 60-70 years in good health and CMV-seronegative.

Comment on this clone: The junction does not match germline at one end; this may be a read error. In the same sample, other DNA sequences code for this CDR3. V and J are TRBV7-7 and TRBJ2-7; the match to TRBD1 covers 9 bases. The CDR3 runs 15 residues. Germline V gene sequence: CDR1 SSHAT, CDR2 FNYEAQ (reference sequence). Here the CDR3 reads CASSLGTGSSYEQYF. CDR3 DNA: TGTGCTAGCAGCTTAGGGACAGGGTCGTCCTACGAGCAGTACTTC.

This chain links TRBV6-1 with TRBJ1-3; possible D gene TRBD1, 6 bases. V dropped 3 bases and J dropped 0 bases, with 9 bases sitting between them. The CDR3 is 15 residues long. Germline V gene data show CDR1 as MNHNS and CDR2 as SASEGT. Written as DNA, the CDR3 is TGTGCCAGCAGTGAGGGGACACTCTCTGGAAACACCATATATTTT. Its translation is CASSEGTLSGNTIYF.

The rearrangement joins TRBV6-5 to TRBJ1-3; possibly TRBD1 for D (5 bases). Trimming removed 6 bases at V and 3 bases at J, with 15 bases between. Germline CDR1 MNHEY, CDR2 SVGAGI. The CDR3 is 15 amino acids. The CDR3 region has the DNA TGTGCCAGCAGCCTTGACAGCCTGGTTGGAAACACCATATATTTT. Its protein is CASSLDSLVGNTIYF.

DNA for the CDR3: TGTGCCAGCAGCTTACAGGGGTTAGCTGGAAACACCATATATTTT. Translation gives CASSLQGLAGNTIYF. J is TRBJ1-3 and V is TRBV11-2; D is possibly TRBD1 (6 bases). This CDR3 comprises 15 residues. V lost 2 bases and J lost 2, with 10 bases in between. Germline-derived CDR1 and CDR2 are SGHAT and FQNNGV.

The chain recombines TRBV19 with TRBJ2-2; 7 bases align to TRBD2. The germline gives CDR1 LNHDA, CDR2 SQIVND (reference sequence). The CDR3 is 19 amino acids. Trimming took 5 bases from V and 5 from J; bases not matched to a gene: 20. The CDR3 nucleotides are TGTGCCAGTAGTTTGAAGGGACTATCCGTAGGAAAGGTGACCGGGGAGCTGTTTTTT. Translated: CASSLKGLSVGKVTGELFF.

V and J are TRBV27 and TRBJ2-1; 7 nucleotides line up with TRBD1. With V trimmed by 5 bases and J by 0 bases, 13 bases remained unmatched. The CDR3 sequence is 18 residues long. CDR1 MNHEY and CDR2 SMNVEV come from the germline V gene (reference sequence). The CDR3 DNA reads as TGTGCCAGCAGTCGGTACTCGGGACAGCAGAGCTCCTACAATGAGCAGTTCTTC. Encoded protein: CASSRYSGQQSSYNEQFF.

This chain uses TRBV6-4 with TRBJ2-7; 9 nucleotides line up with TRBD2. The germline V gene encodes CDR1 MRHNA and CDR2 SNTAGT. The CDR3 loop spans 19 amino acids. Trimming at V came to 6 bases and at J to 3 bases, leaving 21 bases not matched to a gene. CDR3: CASSRRGAGGPQKIYEQYF. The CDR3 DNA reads TGTGCCAGCAGCCGCCGGGGGGCGGGGGGGCCACAGAAGATCTACGAGCAGTACTTC.

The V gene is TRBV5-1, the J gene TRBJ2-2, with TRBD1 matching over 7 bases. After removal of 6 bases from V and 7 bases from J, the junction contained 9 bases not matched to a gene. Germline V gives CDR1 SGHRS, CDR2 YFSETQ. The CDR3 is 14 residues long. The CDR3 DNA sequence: TGCGCCAGCAATCTAAGGGGGCAAAGCGGGGAGCTGTTTTTT. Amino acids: CASNLRGQSGELFF.

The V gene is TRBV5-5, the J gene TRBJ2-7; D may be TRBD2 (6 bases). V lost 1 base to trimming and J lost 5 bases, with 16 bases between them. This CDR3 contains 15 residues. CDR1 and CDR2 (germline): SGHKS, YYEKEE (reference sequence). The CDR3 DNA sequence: TGTGCCAGCAGCTTGCTTGGCTCGGAGGGAAACGAGCAGTACTTC. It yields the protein CASSLLGSEGNEQYF.

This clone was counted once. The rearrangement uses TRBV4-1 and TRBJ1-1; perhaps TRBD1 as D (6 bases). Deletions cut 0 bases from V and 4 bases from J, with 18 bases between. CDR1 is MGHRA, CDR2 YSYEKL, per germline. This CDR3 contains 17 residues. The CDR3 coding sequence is TGCGCCAGCAGCCAAGAGGGGGGCGGGGGGCCGGTCACTGAAGCTTTCTTT. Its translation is CASSQEGGGGPVTEAFF.

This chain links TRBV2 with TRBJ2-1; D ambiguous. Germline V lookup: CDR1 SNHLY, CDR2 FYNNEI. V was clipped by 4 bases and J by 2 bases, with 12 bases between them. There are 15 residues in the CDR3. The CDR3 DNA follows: TGTGCCAGCAGTGCCCGTCCTCCTACCTACAATGAGCAGTTCTTC. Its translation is CASSARPPTYNEQFF.

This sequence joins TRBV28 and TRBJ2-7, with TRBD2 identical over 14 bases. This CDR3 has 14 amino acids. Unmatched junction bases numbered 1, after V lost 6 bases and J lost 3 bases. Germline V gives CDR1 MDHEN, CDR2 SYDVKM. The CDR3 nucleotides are TGTGCCAGCAGGGGACTAGCGGGAGACTACGAGCAGTACTTC. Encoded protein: CASRGLAGDYEQYF. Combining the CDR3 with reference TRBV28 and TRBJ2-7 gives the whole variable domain DVKVTQSSRYLVKRTGEKVFLECVQDMDHENMFWYRQDPGLGLRLIYFSYDVKMKEKGDIPEGYSVSREKKERFSLILESASTNQTSMYLCASRGLAGDYEQYFGPGTRLTVT.

CDR3 nucleotide sequence: TGTGCCAGCAGTACGGGAGGTTTCGATGAGCAGTTCTTC. This gives the protein CASSTGGFDEQFF. V gene TRBV25-1 combines with J gene TRBJ2-1; 7 positions agree with TRBD2. This CDR3 has 13 residues. Unmatched junction bases numbered 6, after V lost 5 bases and J lost 8 bases. CDR1 MGHDK and CDR2 SYGVNS come from the germline V gene.

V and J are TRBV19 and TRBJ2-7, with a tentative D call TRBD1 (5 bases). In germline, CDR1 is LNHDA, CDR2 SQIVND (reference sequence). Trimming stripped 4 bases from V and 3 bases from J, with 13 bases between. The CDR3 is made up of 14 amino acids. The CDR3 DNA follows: TGTGCCAGTAGTACCGACAGTCTACTCTACGAGCAGTACTTC. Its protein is CASSTDSLLYEQYF.

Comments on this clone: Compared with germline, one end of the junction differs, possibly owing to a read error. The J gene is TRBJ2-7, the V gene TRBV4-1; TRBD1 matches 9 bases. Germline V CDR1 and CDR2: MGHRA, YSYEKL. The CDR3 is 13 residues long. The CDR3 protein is CASSNLLGDRELF. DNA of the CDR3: TGCGCCAGCAGCAATCTGTTAGGGGACAGGGAACTCTTC.

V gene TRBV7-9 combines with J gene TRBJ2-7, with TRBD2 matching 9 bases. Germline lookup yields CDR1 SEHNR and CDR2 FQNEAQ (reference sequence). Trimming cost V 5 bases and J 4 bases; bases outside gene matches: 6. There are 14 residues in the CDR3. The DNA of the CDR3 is TGTGCCAGCAGCGCGGGGGGGGGTTCATACGAGCAGTACTTC. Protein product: CASSAGGGSYEQYF.

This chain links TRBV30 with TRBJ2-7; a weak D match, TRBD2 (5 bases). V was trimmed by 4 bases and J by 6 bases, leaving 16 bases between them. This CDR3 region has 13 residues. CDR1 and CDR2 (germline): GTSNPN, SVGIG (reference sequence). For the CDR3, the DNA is TGTGCCTGGAAGCTTCACGGAGGAGGCGAGCAGTACTTC. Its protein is CAWKLHGGGEQYF.

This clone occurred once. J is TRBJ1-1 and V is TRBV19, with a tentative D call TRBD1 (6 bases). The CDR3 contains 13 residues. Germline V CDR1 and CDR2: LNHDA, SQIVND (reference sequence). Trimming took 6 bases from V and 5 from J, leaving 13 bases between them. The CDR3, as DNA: TGTGCCAGTAGCAAAACAGGGAGAACTGAAGCTTTCTTT. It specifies CASSKTGRTEAFF. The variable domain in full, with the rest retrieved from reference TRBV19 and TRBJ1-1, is DGGITQSPKYLFRKEGQNVTLSCEQNLNHDAMYWYRQDPGQGLRLIYYSQIVNDFQKGDIAEGYSVSREKKESFPLTVTSAQKNPTAFYLCASSKTGRTEAFFGQGTRLTVV.

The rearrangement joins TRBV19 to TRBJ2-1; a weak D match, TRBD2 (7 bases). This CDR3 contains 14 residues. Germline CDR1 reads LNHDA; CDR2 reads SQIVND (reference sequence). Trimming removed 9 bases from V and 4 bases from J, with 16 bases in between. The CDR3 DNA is TGTGCCAGCGGTGGGGGGGGCTTGTACAATGAGCAGTTCTTC. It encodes CASGGGGLYNEQFF.